Detailed here is one T cell receptor (beta chain). This entry belongs to a study of shared clonotypes between healthy human individuals. Replicate PCRs from sorted subsets contained 200 ng DNA, which is around 30,000 T cell genomes. Profiled with immunoSEQ multiplex PCR; TCRdb holds only in-frame clones, not every one. Of roughly 2 million clones in the sample, roughly 95% were seen once. The specimen sequenced was naive CD4+ T cells sorted from blood. The subset was: CD45RA+ positively selected. The TCR comes from a man aged 18 to 30 in good health.

The DNA for the CDR3 is TGTGCCAGCAGTCCAACAGGGGGGGCCTATGGCTACACCTTC. This encodes CASSPTGGAYGYTF. The chain carries TRBV6-5 and TRBJ1-2; 8 nucleotides agree with TRBD1. The CDR3 has 14 residues. V was clipped by 5 bases and J by 4 bases; unmatched bases: 6. Germline V gene sequence: CDR1 MNHEY, CDR2 SVGAGI.